This T cell receptor (beta chain) is from a study of blood T cells in healthy people across ages. On the study more broadly: Roughly one uniquely barcoded beta molecule per two T cells was captured. Study results and limitations: Long-lived donors exceeded aged donors in naive CD4+ cells and diversity.

Germline CDR1 reads MNHEY; CDR2 reads SMNVEV (reference sequence). Trimming took off 5 bases at V and 6 bases at J, with 13 bases between the two ends. The CDR3 contains 13 residues. Each sample used at least 6.5 million PBMCs. Only a few counts were recorded for this clonotype. Its antigen is undetermined. Next came a second PCR, run for about 6 to 12 cycles, which used a sample-barcoded 5' primer along with a J-beta primer mix. TCRdb processed the 5' RACE reads anew with MiXCR; each CDR3 protein has one entry. The sample lists over 1,200,000 distinct CDR3 sequences, roughly 59% occurring once. The chain combines TRBV27 with TRBJ1-2; D unclear. The receptor was derived from a man aged 18 to 29 in good health. The sequencing sample was made of blood. The CDR3 DNA follows: TGTGCCAGCAGTCCTCGGACGGTTGATGGCTACACCTTC. The encoded protein is CASSPRTVDGYTF.